This paragraph reports one T cell receptor (beta chain). Its target is not known. The germline gives CDR1 MNHEY, CDR2 SVGAGI. V was clipped by 2 bases and J by 2 bases, with 10 bases between them. The CDR3 extends over 14 amino acids. MiXCR, run by TCRdb on the reads, gives a single entry per CDR3 protein. The sample shows about 23,000 distinct CDR3 sequences, roughly half of them seen only once. The record originates from a study of type 1 regulatory T cells. Whole-study context: This in vitro CD4 product, T-allo10, is enriched for Tr1 cells and alloantigen-specific.

The chain couples TRBV6-5 to TRBJ2-7; possible D gene TRBD1, 5 bases. The TCR sequence derives from a human donor in good health. The sample was cultured T cells, either the whole culture or a sorted T cell fraction (not recorded which). The CDR3 DNA reads as TGTGCCAGCAGTTACAATCAGGGCACCTACGAGCAGTACTTC. Protein product: CASSYNQGTYEQYF.